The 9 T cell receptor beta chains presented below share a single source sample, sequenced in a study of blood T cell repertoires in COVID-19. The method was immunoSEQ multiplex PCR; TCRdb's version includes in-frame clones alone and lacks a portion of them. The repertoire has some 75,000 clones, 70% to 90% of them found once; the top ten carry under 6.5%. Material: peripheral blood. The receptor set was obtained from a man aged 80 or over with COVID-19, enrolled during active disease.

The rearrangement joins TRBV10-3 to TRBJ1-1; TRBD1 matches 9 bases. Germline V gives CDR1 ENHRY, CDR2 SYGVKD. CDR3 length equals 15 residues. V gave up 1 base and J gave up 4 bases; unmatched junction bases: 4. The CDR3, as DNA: TGTGCCATCAGTGAGTGGGACAGGGTTGGCACTGAAGCTTTCTTT. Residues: CAISEWDRVGTEAFF.

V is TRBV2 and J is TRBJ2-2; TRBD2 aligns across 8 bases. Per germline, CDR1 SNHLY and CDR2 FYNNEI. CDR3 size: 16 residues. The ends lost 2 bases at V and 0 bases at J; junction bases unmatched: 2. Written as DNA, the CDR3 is TGTGCCAGCAGTGAATTTAGCGGGGCGAACACCGGGGAGCTGTTTTTT. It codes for CASSEFSGANTGELFF. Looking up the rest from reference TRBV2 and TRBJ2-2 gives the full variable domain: EPEVTQTPSHQVTQMGQEVILRCVPISNHLYFYWYRQILGQKVEFLVSFYNNEISEKSEIFDDQFSVERPDGSNFTLKIRSTKLEDSAMYFCASSEFSGANTGELFFGEGSRLTVL.

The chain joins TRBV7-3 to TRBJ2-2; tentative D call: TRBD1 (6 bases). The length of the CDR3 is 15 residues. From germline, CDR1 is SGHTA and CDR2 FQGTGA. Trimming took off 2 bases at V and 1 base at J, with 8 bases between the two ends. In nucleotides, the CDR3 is TGTGCCAGCAGCTTAGGCAGGGGGAACACCGGGGAGCTGTTTTTT. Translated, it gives CASSLGRGNTGELFF.

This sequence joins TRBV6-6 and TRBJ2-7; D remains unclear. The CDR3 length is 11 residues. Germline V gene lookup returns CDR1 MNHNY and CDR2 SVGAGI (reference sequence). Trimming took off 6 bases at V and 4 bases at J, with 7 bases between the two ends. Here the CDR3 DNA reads TGTGCCAGCAGGGTAGAATACGAGCAGTACTTC. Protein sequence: CASRVEYEQYF.

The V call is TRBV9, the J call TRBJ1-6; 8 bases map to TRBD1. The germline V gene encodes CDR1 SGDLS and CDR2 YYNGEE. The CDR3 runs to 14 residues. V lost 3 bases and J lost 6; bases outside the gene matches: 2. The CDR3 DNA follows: TGTGCCAGCAGCGCCGACAGGGGTAATTCACCCCTCCACTTT. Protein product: CASSADRGNSPLHF.

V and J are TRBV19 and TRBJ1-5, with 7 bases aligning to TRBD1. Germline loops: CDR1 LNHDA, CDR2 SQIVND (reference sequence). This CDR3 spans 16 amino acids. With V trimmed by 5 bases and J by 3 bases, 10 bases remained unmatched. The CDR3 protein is CASSPSWTGFNQPQHF. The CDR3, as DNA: TGTGCCAGTAGTCCCTCGTGGACAGGTTTCAATCAGCCCCAGCATTTT.

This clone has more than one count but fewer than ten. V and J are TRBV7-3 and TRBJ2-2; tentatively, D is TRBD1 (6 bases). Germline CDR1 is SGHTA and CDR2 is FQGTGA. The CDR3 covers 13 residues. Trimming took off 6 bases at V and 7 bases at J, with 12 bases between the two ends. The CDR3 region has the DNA TGTGCCAGCAGTTTCCAGGGGAACGGGGAGCTGTTTTTT. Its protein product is CASSFQGNGELFF.

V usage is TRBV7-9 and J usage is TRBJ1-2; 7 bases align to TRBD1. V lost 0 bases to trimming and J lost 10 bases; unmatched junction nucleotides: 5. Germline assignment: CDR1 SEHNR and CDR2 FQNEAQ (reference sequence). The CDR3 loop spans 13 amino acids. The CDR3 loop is CASSLAGQRAYTF. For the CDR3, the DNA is TGTGCCAGCAGCTTAGCGGGACAGAGAGCCTACACCTTC.

DNA for the CDR3: TGTGCCACCAGCGATTACTCGGGGGACAGGGGGTATGAAAAACTGTTTTTT. This translates into CATSDYSGDRGYEKLFF. The chain is built from TRBV15 and TRBJ1-4; 11 bases agree with TRBD1. CDR3 length: 17 amino acids. From germline, CDR1 is LNHNV and CDR2 YYDKDF (reference sequence). With 5 bases clipped from V and 6 bases from J, the junction kept 11 bases outside the gene matches.